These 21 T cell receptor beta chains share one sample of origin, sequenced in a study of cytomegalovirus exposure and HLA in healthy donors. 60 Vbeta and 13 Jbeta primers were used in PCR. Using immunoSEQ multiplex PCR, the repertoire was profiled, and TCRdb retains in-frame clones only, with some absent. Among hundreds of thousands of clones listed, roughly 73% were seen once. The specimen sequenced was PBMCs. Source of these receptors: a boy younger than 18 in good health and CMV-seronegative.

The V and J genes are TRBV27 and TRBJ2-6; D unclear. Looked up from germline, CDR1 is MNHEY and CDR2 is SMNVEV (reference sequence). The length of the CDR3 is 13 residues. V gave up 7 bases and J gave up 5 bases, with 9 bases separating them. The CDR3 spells CASNKIRANVLTF. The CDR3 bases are TGTGCCAGCAATAAAATTCGGGCCAACGTCCTGACTTTC. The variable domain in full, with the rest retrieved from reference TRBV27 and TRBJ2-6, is EAQVTQNPRYLITVTGKKLTVTCSQNMNHEYMSWYRQDPGLGLRQIYYSMNVEVTDKGDVPEGYKVSRKEKRNFPLILESPSPNQTSLYFCASNKIRANVLTFGAGSRLTVL.

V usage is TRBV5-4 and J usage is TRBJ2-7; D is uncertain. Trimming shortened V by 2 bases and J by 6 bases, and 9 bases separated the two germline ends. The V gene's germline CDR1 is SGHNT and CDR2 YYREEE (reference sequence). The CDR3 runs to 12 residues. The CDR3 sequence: CASSFHSGEQYF. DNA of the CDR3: TGTGCCAGCAGCTTTCACAGTGGCGAGCAGTACTTC.

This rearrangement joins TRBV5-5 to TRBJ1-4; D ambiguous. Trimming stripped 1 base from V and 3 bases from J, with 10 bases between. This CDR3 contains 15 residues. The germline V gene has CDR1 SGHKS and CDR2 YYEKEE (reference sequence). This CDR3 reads CASSLYGEANEKLFF. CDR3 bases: TGTGCCAGCAGCTTGTACGGGGAGGCTAATGAAAAACTGTTTTTT.

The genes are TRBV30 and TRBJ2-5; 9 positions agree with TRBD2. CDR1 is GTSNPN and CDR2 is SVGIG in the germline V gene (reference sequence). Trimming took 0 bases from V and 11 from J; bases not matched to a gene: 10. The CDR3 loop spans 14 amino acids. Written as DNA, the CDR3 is TGTGCCTGGAGTGTACTAGGGAAGCGGGGGGCACAGTACTTC. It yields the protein CAWSVLGKRGAQYF.

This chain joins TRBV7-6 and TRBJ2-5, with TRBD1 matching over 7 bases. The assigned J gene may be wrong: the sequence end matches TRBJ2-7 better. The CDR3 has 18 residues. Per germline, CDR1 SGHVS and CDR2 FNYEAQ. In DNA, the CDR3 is TGTGCCAGCAGCTTATCCCAATACACAAGACAGGGAGCCTCCGAGCAGTACTTC. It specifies CASSLSQYTRQGASEQYF.

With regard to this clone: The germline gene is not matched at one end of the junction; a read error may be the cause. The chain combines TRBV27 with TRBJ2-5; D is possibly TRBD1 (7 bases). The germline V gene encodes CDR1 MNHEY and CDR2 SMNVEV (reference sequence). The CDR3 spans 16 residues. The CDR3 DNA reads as TGTGCCAGCAAACGGTATTCGCAGGGGGGCCGAGAGGCCCAGTACTTC. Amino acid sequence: CASKRYSQGGREAQYF.

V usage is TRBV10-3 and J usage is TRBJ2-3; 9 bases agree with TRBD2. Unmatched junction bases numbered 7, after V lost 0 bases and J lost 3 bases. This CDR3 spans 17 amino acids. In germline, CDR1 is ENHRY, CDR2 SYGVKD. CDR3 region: CAISESSGRGWTDTQYF. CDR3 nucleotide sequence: TGTGCCATCAGTGAGTCTAGCGGGAGAGGATGGACAGATACGCAGTATTTT.

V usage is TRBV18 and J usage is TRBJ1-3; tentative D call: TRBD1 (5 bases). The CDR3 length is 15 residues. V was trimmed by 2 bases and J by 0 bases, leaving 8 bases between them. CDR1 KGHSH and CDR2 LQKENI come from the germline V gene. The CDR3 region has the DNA TGTGCCAGCTCACCATTGACAGCCTCTGGAAACACCATATATTTT. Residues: CASSPLTASGNTIYF.

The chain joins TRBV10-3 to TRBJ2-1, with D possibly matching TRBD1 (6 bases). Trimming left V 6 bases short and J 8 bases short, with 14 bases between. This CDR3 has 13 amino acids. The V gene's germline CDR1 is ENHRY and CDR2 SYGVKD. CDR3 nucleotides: TGTGCCATCAGCCGTGGGGGCCCCGATGAGCAGTTCTTC. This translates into CAISRGGPDEQFF.

For the CDR3, the DNA is TGTGCCAGCAGCTCTGTCCGTGGCTACACCTTC. Encoded protein: CASSSVRGYTF. V usage is TRBV7-8 and J usage is TRBJ1-2; D not resolved. The V gene lost 4 bases and the J gene lost 7 bases, with 7 bases spanning the gap. The CDR3 runs to 11 residues. CDR1 and CDR2 (germline): SGHVS, FQNEAQ.

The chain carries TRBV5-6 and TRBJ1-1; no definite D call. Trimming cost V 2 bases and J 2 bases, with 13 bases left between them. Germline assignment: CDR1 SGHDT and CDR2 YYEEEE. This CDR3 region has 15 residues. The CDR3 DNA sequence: TGTGCCAGCAGCTTTCCAGGCTCGGAAAACACTGAAGCTTTCTTT. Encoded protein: CASSFPGSENTEAFF.

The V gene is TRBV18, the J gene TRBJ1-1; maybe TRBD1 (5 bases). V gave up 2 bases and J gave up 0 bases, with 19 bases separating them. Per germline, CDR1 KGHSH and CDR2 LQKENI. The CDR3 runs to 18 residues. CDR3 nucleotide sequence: TGTGCCAGCTCACCAAATAGCTTTGGGGGGACCCTGAACACTGAAGCTTTCTTT. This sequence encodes CASSPNSFGGTLNTEAFF. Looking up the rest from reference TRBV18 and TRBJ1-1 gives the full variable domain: NAGVMQNPRHLVRRRGQEARLRCSPMKGHSHVYWYRQLPEEGLKFMVYLQKENIIDESGMPKERFSAEFPKEGPSILRIQQVVRGDSAAYFCASSPNSFGGTLNTEAFFGQGTRLTVV.

CDR3 sequence (DNA): TGTGCCAGCAGCTTAGGATCAGGGCTTGATCAGCCCCAGCATTTT. Translating gives CASSLGSGLDQPQHF. The chain links TRBV7-6 to TRBJ1-5; TRBD1 might be the D (5 bases). V gave up 1 base and J gave up 5 bases, with 12 bases separating them. Germline V CDR1 and CDR2: SGHVS, FNYEAQ. There are 15 residues in the CDR3.

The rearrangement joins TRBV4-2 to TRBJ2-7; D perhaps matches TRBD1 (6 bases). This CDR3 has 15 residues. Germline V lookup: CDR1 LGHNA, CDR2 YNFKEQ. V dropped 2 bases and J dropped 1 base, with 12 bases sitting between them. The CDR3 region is CASSQQVQGSYEQYF. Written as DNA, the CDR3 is TGTGCCAGCAGCCAACAAGTGCAGGGGTCCTACGAGCAGTACTTC.

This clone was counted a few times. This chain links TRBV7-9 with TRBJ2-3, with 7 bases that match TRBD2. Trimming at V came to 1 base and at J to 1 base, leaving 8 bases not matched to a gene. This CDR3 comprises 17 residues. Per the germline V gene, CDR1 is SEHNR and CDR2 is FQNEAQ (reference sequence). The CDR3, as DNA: TGTGCCAGCAGCTTAGGGAACAGCGGGGTTGGCACAGATACGCAGTATTTT. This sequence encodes CASSLGNSGVGTDTQYF.

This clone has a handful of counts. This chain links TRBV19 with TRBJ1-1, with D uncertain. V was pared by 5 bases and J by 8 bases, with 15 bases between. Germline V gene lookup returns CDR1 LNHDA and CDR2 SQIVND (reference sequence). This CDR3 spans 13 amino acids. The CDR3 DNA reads TGTGCCAGTAGTCCCGCGCGGCCATGGGAAGCTTTCTTT. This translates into CASSPARPWEAFF.

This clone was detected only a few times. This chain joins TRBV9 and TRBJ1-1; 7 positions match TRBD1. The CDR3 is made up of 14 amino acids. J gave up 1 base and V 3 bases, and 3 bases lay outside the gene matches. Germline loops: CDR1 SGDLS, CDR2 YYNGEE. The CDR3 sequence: CASSEGQSNTEAFF. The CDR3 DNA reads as TGTGCCAGCAGCGAGGGACAGTCGAACACTGAAGCTTTCTTT.

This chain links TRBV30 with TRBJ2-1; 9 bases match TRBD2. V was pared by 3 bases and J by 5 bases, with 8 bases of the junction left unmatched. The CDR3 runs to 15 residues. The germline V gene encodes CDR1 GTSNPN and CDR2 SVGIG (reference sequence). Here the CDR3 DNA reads TGTGCCTGGAGACTTAGCGGGGGACACAACAATGAGCAGTTCTTC. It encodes CAWRLSGGHNNEQFF.

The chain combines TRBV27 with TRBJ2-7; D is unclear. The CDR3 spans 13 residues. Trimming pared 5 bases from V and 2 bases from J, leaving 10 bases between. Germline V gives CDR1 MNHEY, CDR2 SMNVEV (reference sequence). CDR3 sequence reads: CASSPTQTYEQYF. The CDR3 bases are TGTGCCAGCAGTCCGACTCAAACCTACGAGCAGTACTTC.

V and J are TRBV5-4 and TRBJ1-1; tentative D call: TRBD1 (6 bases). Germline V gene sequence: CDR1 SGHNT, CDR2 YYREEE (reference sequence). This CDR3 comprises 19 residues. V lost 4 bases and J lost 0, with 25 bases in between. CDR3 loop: CASSPGGRGHKTLNTEAFF. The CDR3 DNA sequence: TGTGCCAGCAGCCCTGGGGGGAGGGGACACAAAACGCTGAACACTGAAGCTTTCTTT.

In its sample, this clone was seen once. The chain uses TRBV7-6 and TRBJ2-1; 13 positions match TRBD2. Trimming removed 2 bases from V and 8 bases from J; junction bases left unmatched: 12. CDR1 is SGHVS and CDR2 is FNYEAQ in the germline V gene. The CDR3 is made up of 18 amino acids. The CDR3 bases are TGTGCCAGCAGCTTAAAGTCACTAGCGGGAGGGCCAAGTCATGAGCAGTTCTTC. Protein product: CASSLKSLAGGPSHEQFF.